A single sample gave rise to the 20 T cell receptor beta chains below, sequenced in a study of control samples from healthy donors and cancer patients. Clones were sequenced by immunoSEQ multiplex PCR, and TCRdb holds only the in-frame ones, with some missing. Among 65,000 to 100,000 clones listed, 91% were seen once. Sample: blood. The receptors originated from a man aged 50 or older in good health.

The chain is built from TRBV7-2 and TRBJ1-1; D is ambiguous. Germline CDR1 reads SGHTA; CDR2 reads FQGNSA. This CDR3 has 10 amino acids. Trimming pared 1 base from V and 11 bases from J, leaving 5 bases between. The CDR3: CASSLVEAFF. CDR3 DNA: TGTGCCAGCAGCTTAGTGGAGGCTTTCTTT.

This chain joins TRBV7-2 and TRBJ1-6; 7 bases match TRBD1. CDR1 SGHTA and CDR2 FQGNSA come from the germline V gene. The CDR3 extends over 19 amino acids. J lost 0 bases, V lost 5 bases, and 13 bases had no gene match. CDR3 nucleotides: TGTGCCAGCAGCCCACAGGGGCGGTTGTCGAGCTCCTATAATTCACCCCTCCACTTT. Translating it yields CASSPQGRLSSSYNSPLHF.

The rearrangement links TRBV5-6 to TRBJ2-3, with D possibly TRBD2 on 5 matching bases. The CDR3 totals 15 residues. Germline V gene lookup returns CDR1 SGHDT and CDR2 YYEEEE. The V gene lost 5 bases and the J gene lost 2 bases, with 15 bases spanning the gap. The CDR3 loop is CASRRGLGATDTQYF. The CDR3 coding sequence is TGTGCCAGCAGGCGCGGACTGGGCGCCACAGATACGCAGTATTTT.

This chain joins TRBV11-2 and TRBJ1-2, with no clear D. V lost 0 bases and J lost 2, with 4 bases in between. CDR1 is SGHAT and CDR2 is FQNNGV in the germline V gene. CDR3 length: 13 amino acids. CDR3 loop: CASSLDRNYGYTF. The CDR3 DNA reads TGTGCCAGCAGCTTAGACAGGAACTATGGCTACACCTTC.

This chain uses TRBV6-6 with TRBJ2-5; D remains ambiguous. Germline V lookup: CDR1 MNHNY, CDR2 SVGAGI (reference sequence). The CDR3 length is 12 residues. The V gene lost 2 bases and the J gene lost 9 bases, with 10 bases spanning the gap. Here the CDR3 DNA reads TGTGCCAGCAGTTACGGCGGAGTGGCCCAGTACTTC. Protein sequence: CASSYGGVAQYF.

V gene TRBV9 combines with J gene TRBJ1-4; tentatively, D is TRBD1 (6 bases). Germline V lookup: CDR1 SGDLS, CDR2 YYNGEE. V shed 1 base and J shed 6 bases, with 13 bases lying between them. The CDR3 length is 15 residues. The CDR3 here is CASSVRGEPDEKLFF. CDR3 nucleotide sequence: TGTGCCAGCAGCGTAAGGGGGGAGCCGGATGAAAAACTGTTTTTT.

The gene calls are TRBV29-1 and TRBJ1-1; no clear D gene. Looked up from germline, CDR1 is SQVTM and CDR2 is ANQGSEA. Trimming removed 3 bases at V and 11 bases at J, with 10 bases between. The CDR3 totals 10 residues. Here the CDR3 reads CSVDAPQAFF. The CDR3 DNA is TGCAGCGTTGACGCCCCCCAGGCTTTCTTT.

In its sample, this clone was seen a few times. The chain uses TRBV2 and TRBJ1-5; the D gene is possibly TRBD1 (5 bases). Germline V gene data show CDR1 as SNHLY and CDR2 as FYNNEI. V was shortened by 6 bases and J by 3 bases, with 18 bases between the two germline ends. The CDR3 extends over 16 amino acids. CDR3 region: CASSLSGALFNQPQHF. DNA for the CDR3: TGTGCCAGCAGCCTGAGCGGGGCCCTCTTCAATCAGCCCCAGCATTTT.

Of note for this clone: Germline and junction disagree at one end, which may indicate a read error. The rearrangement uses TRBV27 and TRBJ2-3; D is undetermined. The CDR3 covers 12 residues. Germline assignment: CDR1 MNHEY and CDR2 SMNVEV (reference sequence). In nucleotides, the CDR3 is TGTGCCAGCAGCCGACGCACAGATATGCAGTATTTT. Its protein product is CASSRRTDMQYF.

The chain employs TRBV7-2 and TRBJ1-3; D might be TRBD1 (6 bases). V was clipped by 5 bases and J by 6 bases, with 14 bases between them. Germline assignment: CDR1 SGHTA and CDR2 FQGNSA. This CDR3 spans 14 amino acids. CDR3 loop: CASSQDSNLNTIYF. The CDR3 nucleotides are TGTGCCAGCAGCCAGGACAGCAACTTAAACACCATATATTTT. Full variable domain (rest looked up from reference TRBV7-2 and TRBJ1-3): GAGVSQSPSNKVTEKGKDVELRCDPISGHTALYWYRQSLGQGLEFLIYFQGNSAPDKSGLPSDRFSAERTGGSVSTLTIQRTQQEDSAVYLCASSQDSNLNTIYFGEGSWLTVV.

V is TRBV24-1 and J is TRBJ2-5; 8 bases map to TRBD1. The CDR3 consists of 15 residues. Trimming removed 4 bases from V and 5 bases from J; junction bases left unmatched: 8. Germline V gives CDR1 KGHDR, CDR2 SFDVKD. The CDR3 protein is CATSEGTGPPETQYF. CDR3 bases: TGTGCCACCAGTGAAGGGACAGGCCCCCCTGAGACCCAGTACTTC.

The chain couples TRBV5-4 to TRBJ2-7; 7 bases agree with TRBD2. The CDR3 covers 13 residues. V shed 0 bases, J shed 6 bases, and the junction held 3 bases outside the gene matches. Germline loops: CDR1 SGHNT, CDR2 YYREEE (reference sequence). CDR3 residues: CASSLGRGGEQYF. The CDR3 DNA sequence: TGTGCCAGCAGCTTGGGTCGCGGGGGCGAGCAGTACTTC.

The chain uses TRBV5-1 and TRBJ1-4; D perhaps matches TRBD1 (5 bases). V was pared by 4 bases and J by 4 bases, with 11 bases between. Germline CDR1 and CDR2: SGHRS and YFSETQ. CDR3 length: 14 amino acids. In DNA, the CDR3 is TGCGCCAGCAGCCGGGACGGATTTAATGAAAAACTGTTTTTT. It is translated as CASSRDGFNEKLFF. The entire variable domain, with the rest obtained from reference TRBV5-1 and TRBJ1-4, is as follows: KAGVTQTPRYLIKTRGQQVTLSCSPISGHRSVSWYQQTPGQGLQFLFEYFSETQRNKGNFPGRFSGRQFSNSRSEMNVSTLELGDSALYLCASSRDGFNEKLFFGSGTQLSVL.

CDR3 in amino acids: CASSESGGWYNEQFF. DNA of the CDR3: TGCGCCAGCAGTGAGTCGGGGGGCTGGTACAATGAGCAGTTCTTC. This sequence joins TRBV10-2 and TRBJ2-1, with D perhaps given as TRBD1 or TRBD2 (6 bases each). V gave up 0 bases and J gave up 4 bases, with 10 bases separating them. CDR1 and CDR2 (germline): WSHSY, SAAADI. This CDR3 comprises 15 residues.

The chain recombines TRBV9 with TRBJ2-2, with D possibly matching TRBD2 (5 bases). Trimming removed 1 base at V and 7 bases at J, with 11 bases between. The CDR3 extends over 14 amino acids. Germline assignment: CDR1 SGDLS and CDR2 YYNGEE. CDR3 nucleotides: TGTGCCAGCAGCGTATGGGAGTTGGACGGGGAGCTGTTTTTT. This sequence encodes CASSVWELDGELFF. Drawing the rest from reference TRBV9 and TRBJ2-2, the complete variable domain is DSGVTQTPKHLITATGQRVTLRCSPRSGDLSVYWYQQSLDQGLQFLIQYYNGEERAKGNILERFSAQQFPDLHSELNLSSLELGDSALYFCASSVWELDGELFFGEGSRLTVL.

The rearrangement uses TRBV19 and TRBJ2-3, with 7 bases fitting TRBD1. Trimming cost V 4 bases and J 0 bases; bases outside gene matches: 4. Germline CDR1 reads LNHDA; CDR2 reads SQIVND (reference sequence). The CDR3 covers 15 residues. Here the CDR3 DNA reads TGTGCCAGTAGTAGAGGGGGCGCGAGCACAGATACGCAGTATTTT. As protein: CASSRGGASTDTQYF.

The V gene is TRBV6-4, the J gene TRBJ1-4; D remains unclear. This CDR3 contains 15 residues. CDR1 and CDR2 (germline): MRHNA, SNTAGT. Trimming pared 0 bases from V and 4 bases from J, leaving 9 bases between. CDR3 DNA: TGTGCCAGCAGTGACTCGGCCGAAGATAATGAAAAACTGTTTTTT. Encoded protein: CASSDSAEDNEKLFF.

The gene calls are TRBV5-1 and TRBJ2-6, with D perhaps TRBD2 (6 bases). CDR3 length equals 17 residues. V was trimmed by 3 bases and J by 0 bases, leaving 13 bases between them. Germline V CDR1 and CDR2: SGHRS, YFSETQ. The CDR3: CASSWGDGLSGANVLTF. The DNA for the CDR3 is TGCGCCAGCAGCTGGGGGGACGGACTCTCTGGGGCCAACGTCCTGACTTTC. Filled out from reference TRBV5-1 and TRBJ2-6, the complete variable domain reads KAGVTQTPRYLIKTRGQQVTLSCSPISGHRSVSWYQQTPGQGLQFLFEYFSETQRNKGNFPGRFSGRQFSNSRSEMNVSTLELGDSALYLCASSWGDGLSGANVLTFGAGSRLTVL.

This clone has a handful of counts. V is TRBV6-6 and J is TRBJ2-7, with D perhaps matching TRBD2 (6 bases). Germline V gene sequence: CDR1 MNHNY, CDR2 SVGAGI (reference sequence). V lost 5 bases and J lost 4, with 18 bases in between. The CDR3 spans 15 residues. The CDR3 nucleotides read TGTGCCAGCAGTCTCCGGGACTCCCCGCTGTACGAGCAGTACTTC. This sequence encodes CASSLRDSPLYEQYF.

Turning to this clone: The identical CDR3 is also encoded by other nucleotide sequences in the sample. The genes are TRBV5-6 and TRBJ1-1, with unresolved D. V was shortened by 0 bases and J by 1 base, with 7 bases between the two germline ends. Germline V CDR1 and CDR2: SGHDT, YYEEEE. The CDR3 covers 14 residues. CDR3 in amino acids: CASSLGRRNTEAFF. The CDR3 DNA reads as TGTGCCAGCAGCTTGGGCAGGAGGAACACTGAAGCTTTCTTT.